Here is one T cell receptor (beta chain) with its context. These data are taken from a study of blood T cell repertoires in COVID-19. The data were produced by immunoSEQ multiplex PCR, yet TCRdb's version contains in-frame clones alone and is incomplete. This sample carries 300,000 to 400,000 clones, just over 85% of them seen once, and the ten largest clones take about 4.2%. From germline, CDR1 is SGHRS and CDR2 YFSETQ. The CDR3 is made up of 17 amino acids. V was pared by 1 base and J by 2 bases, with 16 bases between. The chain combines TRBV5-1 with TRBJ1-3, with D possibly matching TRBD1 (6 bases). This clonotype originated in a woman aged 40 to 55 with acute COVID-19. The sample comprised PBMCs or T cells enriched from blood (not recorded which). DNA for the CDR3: TGCGCCAGCAGCTTGTATGGCAGGGGAAACGCTGGAAACACCATATATTTT. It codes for CASSLYGRGNAGNTIYF.